This T cell receptor beta chain was captured by sequencing in a study of cytomegalovirus exposure and HLA in healthy donors. Germline CDR1 is DFQATT and CDR2 is SNEGSKA (reference sequence). V lost 1 base, J lost 8 bases, and 8 bases lay in between. The CDR3 extends over 11 amino acids. 13 Jbeta primers and 60 Vbeta primers were used for the PCR. Repertoires were generated with immunoSEQ multiplex PCR, while TCRdb's copy carries only in-frame clones and drops some. The sample includes over 130,000 clones, about 79% of them seen just once. This chain connects TRBV20-1 to TRBJ1-2; D call uncertain. Sequencing was done on a sample of PBMCs. The TCR comes from a male donor in good health and CMV-seronegative. The CDR3 loop reads CSARVGRGYTF. The CDR3 DNA follows: TGCAGTGCTAGAGTGGGCCGCGGCTACACCTTC.